This T cell receptor (beta chain) derives from a study of cytomegalovirus exposure and HLA in healthy donors. Germline CDR1 LGHNA, CDR2 YSLEER. CDR3 length equals 16 residues. V was pared by 0 bases and J by 3 bases, with 14 bases between. PCR amplification relied on 60 Vbeta primers (plus 13 Jbeta primers). This table comes from immunoSEQ multiplex PCR, and its TCRdb copy is limited to in-frame clones, with some not included. The data hold 80,000 to 130,000 clones, with 75% to 85% observed a single time. This clone was seen once. The sequence was collected from a woman under 30 in good health and CMV-seronegative. V gene TRBV4-3 combines with J gene TRBJ1-2, with D perhaps matching TRBD1 (6 bases). The specimen sequenced was PBMCs. The CDR3 DNA follows: TGCGCCAGCAGCCAAGATTGGGGGCAGGGACACTATGGCTACACCTTC. Protein sequence: CASSQDWGQGHYGYTF.